These 17 T cell receptor beta chains were sequenced from one sample in a study of patients and donors after allogeneic stem cell transplantation. TCRdb recomputed calls from the RT-PCR reads with MiXCR, one row per CDR3 protein. Found here are over 200,000 distinct CDR3 sequences, 35% to 45% of them singletons; the top ten hold 9.5% to 13%. The sequencing input was blood, either unsorted or a sorted T cell fraction (not recorded which). The receptors derive from a human donor who was either an allogeneic HSCT recipient or a stem cell or donor lymphocyte infusion donor (not recorded which). It is not recorded whose cells these are; they may come from a transplant donor.

Of note for this clonotype: A clone one base away is much larger, so this may be a read error. V and J are TRBV5-6 and TRBJ1-2; D is possibly TRBD1 (5 bases). The CDR3 loop spans 14 amino acids. The germline V gene has CDR1 SGHDT and CDR2 YYEEEE. The CDR3 loop is CAGSLGTAVYGYTF. The DNA for the CDR3 is TGTGCCGGCAGCTTGGGGACGGCAGTCTATGGCTACACCTTC.

The chain uses TRBV11-2 and TRBJ1-6; 7 nucleotides line up with TRBD1. CDR1 is SGHAT, CDR2 FQNNGV, per germline. This CDR3 region has 15 residues. The V segment lost 0 bases and the J segment 7 bases; nucleotides outside the gene matches: 3. CDR3 region: CASSLEGTANSPLHF. The CDR3 DNA follows: TGTGCCAGCAGCTTAGAGGGGACAGCAAATTCACCCCTCCACTTT.

V is TRBV28 and J is TRBJ1-3; no clear D gene. Per the germline V gene, CDR1 is MDHEN and CDR2 is SYDVKM. The ends were cut back, 6 bases at V and 4 bases at J, with 16 bases in the middle. The CDR3 extends over 15 amino acids. The CDR3 sequence is CASSTPEGGGNTIYF. In DNA, the CDR3 is TGTGCCAGCAGCACCCCGGAGGGCGGAGGAAACACCATATATTTT.

The chain carries TRBV20-1 and TRBJ1-1, with TRBD1 identical over 11 bases. J lost 0 bases, V lost 6 bases, and 12 bases had no gene match. CDR1 is DFQATT, CDR2 SNEGSKA, per germline (reference sequence). This CDR3 has 17 amino acids. The CDR3 sequence is CSATPRTGGVLNTEAFF. The CDR3 DNA reads TGCAGTGCAACTCCAAGGACAGGGGGCGTTCTGAACACTGAAGCTTTCTTT.

The sample holds a few counts of this clonotype. The V gene is TRBV5-1, the J gene TRBJ1-6; D ambiguous. The CDR3 loop spans 14 amino acids. Germline V gene sequence: CDR1 SGHRS, CDR2 YFSETQ. The V and J ends lost 0 bases and 7 bases respectively, with 8 bases between them. The CDR3 sequence: CASSLAGFNSPLHF. The DNA of the CDR3 is TGCGCCAGCAGCTTGGCAGGTTTCAATTCACCCCTCCACTTT. Based on the CDR3 plus reference TRBV5-1 and TRBJ1-6, the full variable domain is KAGVTQTPRYLIKTRGQQVTLSCSPISGHRSVSWYQQTPGQGLQFLFEYFSETQRNKGNFPGRFSGRQFSNSRSEMNVSTLELGDSALYLCASSLAGFNSPLHFGNGTRLTVT.

The chain has TRBV29-1 and TRBJ2-7, with D perhaps TRBD1 or TRBD2 (5 bases each). The V end was cut by 0 bases, the J end by 1 base, with 16 bases between. The germline gives CDR1 SQVTM, CDR2 ANQGSEA. CDR3 length: 16 amino acids. CDR3 region: CSVEDRSVWGSYEQYF. The CDR3 DNA is TGCAGCGTTGAAGATCGGTCAGTTTGGGGGTCCTACGAGCAGTACTTC.

This clonotype came up many times. The V and J genes are TRBV2 and TRBJ1-2, with 7 bases fitting TRBD1. This CDR3 is 13 amino acids long. Germline loops: CDR1 SNHLY, CDR2 FYNNEI. The trim removed 4 bases at V and 7 bases at J, leaving 6 bases unmatched. The CDR3 DNA sequence: TGTGCCAGCAGTGCGAACAGGGGCGCTGGCTACACCTTC. This encodes CASSANRGAGYTF.

The V and J genes are TRBV12-3 or TRBV12-4 and TRBJ1-6, with a tentative D call TRBD1 (5 bases). V gave up 2 bases and J gave up 1 base, with 15 bases separating them. There are 18 residues in the CDR3. The CDR3 nucleotides read TGTGCCAGCAGTTTATGGGGGAACCCTTCGTCCTATAATTCACCCCTCCACTTT. Translation: CASSLWGNPSSYNSPLHF.

V is TRBV13 and J is TRBJ2-1; perhaps TRBD1 as D (5 bases). Germline values: CDR1 PRHDT, CDR2 FYEKMQ (reference sequence). The CDR3 is 17 amino acids. V was trimmed by 5 bases and J by 0 bases, leaving 17 bases between them. The CDR3 nucleotides are TGTGCCAGCAGCCTTCAAGGACACCCAAGCTCCTACAATGAGCAGTTCTTC. Protein sequence: CASSLQGHPSSYNEQFF.

This clonotype has just a few counts. The V call is TRBV12-3 or TRBV12-4, the J call TRBJ1-3, with D perhaps matching TRBD1 (6 bases). The CDR3 sequence is 17 residues long. V was cut by 7 bases and J by 0 bases, with 19 bases left in between. For the CDR3, the DNA is TGTGCCAGCACACTCTTGGGACACCTCCGCTCTGGAAACACCATATATTTT. It translates to CASTLLGHLRSGNTIYF.

This clonotype came up a few times. V usage is TRBV28 and J usage is TRBJ2-3; D call uncertain. In germline, CDR1 is MDHEN, CDR2 SYDVKM. There are 14 residues in the CDR3. The germline V and J ends were trimmed by 1 base and 5 bases, with 10 bases remaining between them. In DNA, the CDR3 is TGTGCCAGCAGTTTATCCCTAAGGAAAGATACGCAGTATTTT. Its protein is CASSLSLRKDTQYF.

V usage is TRBV7-2 and J usage is TRBJ1-3; perhaps TRBD1 as D (6 bases). Germline loops: CDR1 SGHTA, CDR2 FQGNSA. CDR3 length: 15 residues. V gave up 6 bases and J gave up 4 bases, with 16 bases separating them. CDR3 amino acids: CASRPDGQLGNTIYF. The CDR3 bases are TGTGCCAGCAGACCCGATGGACAGCTCGGAAACACCATATATTTT.

This clonotype appeared a few times. The chain joins TRBV20-1 to TRBJ1-5, with D possibly TRBD1 on 6 matching bases. This CDR3 comprises 15 residues. The V gene's germline CDR1 is DFQATT and CDR2 SNEGSKA (reference sequence). V lost 6 bases and J lost 6, with 21 bases in between. The CDR3 nucleotides are TGCAGTGCAAAGCGGGGGGGGCAGGTTAGTCAGCCCCAGCATTTT. It specifies CSAKRGGQVSQPQHF.

The chain carries TRBV18 and TRBJ2-7, with a possible D match to TRBD2 (5 bases). The germline V and J ends were trimmed by 3 bases and 3 bases, with 9 bases remaining between them. The CDR3 is made up of 13 amino acids. The V gene's germline CDR1 is KGHSH and CDR2 LQKENI. The CDR3 DNA reads as TGTGCCAGCTCACCCGGGGATAGCTACGAGCAGTACTTC. Translation: CASSPGDSYEQYF.

This clonotype was observed a few times. The chain combines TRBV6-5 with TRBJ1-1; a weak D match, TRBD1 (5 bases). Deletions cut 6 bases from V and 0 bases from J, with 11 bases between. The CDR3 extends over 14 amino acids. CDR1 is MNHEY and CDR2 is SVGAGI in the germline V gene. This CDR3 reads CASRTGTLNTEAFF. CDR3 nucleotides: TGTGCCAGCAGGACCGGGACCCTGAACACTGAAGCTTTCTTT.

The rearrangement links TRBV28 to TRBJ1-5, with a tentative D call TRBD1 (5 bases). Germline lookup yields CDR1 MDHEN and CDR2 SYDVKM. CDR3 length: 14 residues. Trimming shortened V by 10 bases and J by 2 bases, and 15 bases separated the two germline ends. In DNA, the CDR3 is TGTGCCACCCACCGGGACGCGGGCAATCAGCCCCAGCATTTT. This encodes CATHRDAGNQPQHF. The full variable domain, rest sourced from reference TRBV28 and TRBJ1-5, is DVKVTQSSRYLVKRTGEKVFLECVQDMDHENMFWYRQDPGLGLRLIYFSYDVKMKEKGDIPEGYSVSREKKERFSLILESASTNQTSMYLCATHRDAGNQPQHFGDGTRLSIL.

This chain links TRBV12-3 or TRBV12-4 with TRBJ2-1, with 10 bases that match TRBD2. The CDR3 is 17 residues long. The junction had 8 bases not matched to a gene; V was cut back by 1 base and J by 5 bases. CDR3 nucleotide sequence: TGTGCCAGCAGTTTAGGAGTCGGACTAGCGGTAAACAATGAGCAGTTCTTC. This translates into CASSLGVGLAVNNEQFF.